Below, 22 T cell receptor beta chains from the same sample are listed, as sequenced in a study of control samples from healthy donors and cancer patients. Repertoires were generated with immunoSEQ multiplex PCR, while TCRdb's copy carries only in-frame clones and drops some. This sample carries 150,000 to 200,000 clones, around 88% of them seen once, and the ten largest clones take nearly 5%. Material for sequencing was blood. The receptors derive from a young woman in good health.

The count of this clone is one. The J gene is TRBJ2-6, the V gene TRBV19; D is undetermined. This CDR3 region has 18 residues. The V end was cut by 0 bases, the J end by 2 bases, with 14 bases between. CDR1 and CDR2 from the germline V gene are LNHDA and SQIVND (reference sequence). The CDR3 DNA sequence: TGTGCCAGTAGTATAGAAGGTCCCGCGTCGGCTGGGGCCAACGTCCTGACTTTC. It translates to CASSIEGPASAGANVLTF.

The chain's CDR3 is CASSLRVAGDGYTF. Here the CDR3 DNA reads TGCGCCAGCAGCTTGAGGGTCGCTGGGGATGGCTACACCTTC. The rearrangement joins TRBV5-1 to TRBJ1-2; D gene unclear. Per germline, CDR1 SGHRS and CDR2 YFSETQ. The CDR3 extends over 14 amino acids. V was trimmed by 1 base and J by 6 bases, leaving 13 bases between them.

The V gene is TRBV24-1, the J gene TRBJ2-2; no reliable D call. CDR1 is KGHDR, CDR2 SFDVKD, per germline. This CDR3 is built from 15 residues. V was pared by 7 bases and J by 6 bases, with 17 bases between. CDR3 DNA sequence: TGTGCCACCAGCGGAGCCGCAGGAATCTCCGGGGAGCTGTTTTTT. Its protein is CATSGAAGISGELFF.

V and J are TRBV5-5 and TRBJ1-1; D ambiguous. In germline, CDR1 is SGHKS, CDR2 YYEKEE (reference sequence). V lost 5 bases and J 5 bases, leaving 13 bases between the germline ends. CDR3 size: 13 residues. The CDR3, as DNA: TGTGCCAGCAGTCCGAGGATAGGGACTGAAGCTTTCTTT. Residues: CASSPRIGTEAFF.

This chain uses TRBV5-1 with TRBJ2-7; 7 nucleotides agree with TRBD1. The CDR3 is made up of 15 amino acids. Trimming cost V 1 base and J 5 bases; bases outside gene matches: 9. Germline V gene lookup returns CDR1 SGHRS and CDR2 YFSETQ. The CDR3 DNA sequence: TGCGCCAGCAGCTTGTGGAGACAGGGTCTCCACGAGCAGTACTTC. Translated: CASSLWRQGLHEQYF. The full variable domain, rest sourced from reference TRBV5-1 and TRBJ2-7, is KAGVTQTPRYLIKTRGQQVTLSCSPISGHRSVSWYQQTPGQGLQFLFEYFSETQRNKGNFPGRFSGRQFSNSRSEMNVSTLELGDSALYLCASSLWRQGLHEQYFGPGTRLTVT.

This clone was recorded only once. CDR3 nucleotide sequence: TGCGCCAGCAGTGATCACGAACGGTATGGCTACACCTTC. Amino acids: CASSDHERYGYTF. The rearrangement uses TRBV10-1 and TRBJ1-2; D unresolved. The CDR3 runs to 13 residues. Per germline, CDR1 WNHNN and CDR2 SYGVQD (reference sequence). V lost 3 bases and J 5 bases, leaving 10 bases between the germline ends.

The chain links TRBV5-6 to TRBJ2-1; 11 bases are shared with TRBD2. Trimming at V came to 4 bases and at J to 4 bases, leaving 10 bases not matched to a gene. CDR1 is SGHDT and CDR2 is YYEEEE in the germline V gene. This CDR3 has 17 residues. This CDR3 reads CASSPPEGLAGYNEQFF. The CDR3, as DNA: TGTGCCAGCAGCCCGCCGGAAGGACTAGCGGGTTACAATGAGCAGTTCTTC.

In DNA, the CDR3 is TGTGCCACCAGTGCCGGGACTAGCGGGTTCTACAATGAGCAGTTCTTC. This translates into CATSAGTSGFYNEQFF. The chain couples TRBV24-1 to TRBJ2-1; TRBD2 aligns across 12 bases. The V gene end was trimmed by 5 bases and the J gene end by 3 bases; junction bases not matched to a gene: 4. Germline assignment: CDR1 KGHDR and CDR2 SFDVKD. This CDR3 comprises 16 residues.

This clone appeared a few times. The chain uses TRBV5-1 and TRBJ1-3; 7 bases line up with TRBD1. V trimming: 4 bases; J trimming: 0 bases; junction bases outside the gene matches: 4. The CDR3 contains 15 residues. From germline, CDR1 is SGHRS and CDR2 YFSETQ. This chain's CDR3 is CASSPGQSSGNTIYF. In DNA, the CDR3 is TGCGCCAGCAGCCCGGGACAGAGCTCTGGAAACACCATATATTTT.

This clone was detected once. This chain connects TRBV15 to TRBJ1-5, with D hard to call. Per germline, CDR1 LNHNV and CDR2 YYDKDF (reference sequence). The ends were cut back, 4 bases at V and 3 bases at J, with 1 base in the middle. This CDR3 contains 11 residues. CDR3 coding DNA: TGTGCCACCAGCAACAATCAGCCCCAGCATTTT. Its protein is CATSNNQPQHF.

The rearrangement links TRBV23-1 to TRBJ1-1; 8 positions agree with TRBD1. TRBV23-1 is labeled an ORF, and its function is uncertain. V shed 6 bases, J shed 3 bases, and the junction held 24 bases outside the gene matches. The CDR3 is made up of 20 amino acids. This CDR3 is CASSTNPSGTGDNTYTEAFF. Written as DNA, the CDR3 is TGCGCCAGCAGCACCAATCCTTCCGGGACAGGAGATAACACTTACACTGAAGCTTTCTTT.

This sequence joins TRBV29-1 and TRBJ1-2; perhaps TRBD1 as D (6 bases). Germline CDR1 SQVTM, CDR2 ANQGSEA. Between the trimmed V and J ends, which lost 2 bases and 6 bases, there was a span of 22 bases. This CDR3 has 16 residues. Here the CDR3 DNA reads TGCAGCGTTGAACTCCGCGGCGGGGGCCCCGGGGATGGCTACACCTTC. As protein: CSVELRGGGPGDGYTF.

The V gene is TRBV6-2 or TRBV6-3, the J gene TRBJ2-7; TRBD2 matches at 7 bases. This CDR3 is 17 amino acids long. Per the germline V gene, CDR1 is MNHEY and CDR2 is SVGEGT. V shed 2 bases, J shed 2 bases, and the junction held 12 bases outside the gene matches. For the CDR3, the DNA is TGTGCCAGCAGTTACCGCCGGGGGGTGGCGGAAACCTACGAGCAGTACTTC. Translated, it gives CASSYRRGVAETYEQYF.

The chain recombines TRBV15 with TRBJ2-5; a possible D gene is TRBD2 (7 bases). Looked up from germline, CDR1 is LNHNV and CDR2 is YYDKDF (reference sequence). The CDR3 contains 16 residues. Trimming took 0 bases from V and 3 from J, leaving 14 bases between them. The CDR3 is CATSREYGGRKETQYF. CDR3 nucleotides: TGTGCCACCAGCAGAGAATACGGGGGGCGGAAAGAGACCCAGTACTTC.

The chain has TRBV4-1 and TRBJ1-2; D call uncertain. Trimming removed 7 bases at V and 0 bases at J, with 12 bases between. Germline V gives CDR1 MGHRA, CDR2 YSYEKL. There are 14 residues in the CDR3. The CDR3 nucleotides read TGCGCCAGCAACCTACACGAGTCTAACTATGGCTACACCTTC. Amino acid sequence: CASNLHESNYGYTF.

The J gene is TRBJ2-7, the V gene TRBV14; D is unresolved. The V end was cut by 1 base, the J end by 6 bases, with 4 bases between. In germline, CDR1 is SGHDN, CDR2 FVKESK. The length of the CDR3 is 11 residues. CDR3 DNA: TGTGCCAGCAGCCAAGTGGGCGAGCAGTACTTC. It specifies CASSQVGEQYF.

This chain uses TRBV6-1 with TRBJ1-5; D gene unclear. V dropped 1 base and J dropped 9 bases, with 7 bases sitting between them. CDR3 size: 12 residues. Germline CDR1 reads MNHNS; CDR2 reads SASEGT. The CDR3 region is CASSEGVRPQHF. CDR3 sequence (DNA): TGTGCCAGCAGTGAAGGGGTTAGGCCCCAGCATTTT.

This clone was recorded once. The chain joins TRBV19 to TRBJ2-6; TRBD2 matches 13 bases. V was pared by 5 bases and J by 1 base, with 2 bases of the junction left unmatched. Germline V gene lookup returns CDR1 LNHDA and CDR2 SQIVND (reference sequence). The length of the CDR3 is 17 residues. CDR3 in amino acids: CASSVLAGGSGANVLTF. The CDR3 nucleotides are TGTGCCAGTAGTGTACTAGCGGGAGGGTCTGGGGCCAACGTCCTGACTTTC.

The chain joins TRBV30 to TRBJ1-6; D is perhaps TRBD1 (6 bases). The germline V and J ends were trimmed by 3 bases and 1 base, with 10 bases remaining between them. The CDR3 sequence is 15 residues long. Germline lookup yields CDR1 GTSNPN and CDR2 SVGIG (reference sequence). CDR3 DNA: TGTGCCTGGAGGCAGGGGAGATCCTATAATTCACCCCTCCACTTT. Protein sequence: CAWRQGRSYNSPLHF. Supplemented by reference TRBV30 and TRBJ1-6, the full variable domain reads SQTIHQWPATLVQPVGSPLSLECTVEGTSNPNLYWYRQAAGRGLQLLFYSVGIGQISSEVPQNLSASRPQDRQFILSSKKLLLSDSGFYLCAWRQGRSYNSPLHFGNGTRLTVT.

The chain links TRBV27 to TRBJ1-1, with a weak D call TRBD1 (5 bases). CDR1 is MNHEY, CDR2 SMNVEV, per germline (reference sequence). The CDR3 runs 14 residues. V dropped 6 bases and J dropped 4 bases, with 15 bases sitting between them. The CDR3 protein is CASSTSGEGTEAFF. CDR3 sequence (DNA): TGTGCCAGCAGCACCTCGGGGGAGGGCACTGAAGCTTTCTTT.

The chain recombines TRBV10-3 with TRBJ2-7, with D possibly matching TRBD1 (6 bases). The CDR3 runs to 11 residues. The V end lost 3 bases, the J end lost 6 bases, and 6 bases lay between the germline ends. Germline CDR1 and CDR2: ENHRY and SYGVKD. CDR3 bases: TGTGCCATCAGTGACAGGGGCGAGCAGTACTTC. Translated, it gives CAISDRGEQYF.

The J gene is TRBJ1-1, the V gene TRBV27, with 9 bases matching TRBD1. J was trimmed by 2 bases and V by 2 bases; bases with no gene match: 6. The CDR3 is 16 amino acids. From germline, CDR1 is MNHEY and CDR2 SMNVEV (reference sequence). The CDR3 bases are TGTGCCAGCAGTTTAGGCGGGACAGGGAGTAACACTGAAGCTTTCTTT. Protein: CASSLGGTGSNTEAFF.